This entry is about one T cell receptor (beta chain). The target antigen is unknown. The sample is drawn from a study of CD8+CD57+ T cells in acquired aplastic anemia. General study points: Controls did not differ significantly from patients in CD8+ Simpson's diversity.

Both TCR beta VDJ combination and CDR3 sequence profiling were carried out. Genomic DNA was the template for this profiling. One entry per CDR3 protein results from TCRdb running MiXCR on the reads. The sample lists some 92,000 distinct CDR3 sequences, roughly two thirds occurring once. In patients chosen for sequencing, flow cytometry had shown CD8+CD57+ cell expansion. Severe acquired aplastic anemia was present in all patients. Germline CDR1 SGHVS, CDR2 FNYEAQ. The length of the CDR3 is 12 residues. Trimming stripped 5 bases from V and 9 bases from J, with 11 bases between. The chain is built from TRBV7-6 and TRBJ2-1; D uncertain. The sequencing sample was made of sorted CD4+, CD8+, or CD8+CD57+ T cells (not recorded which) from PBMCs. The sequence was obtained from a human donor with aplastic anemia. The chain's CDR3 is CASSPSPSEQFF. The CDR3 DNA follows: TGTGCCAGCAGCCCATCTCCGTCTGAGCAGTTCTTC.